These T cell receptor beta chains were read from a single sample in a study of response to subunit inactivated influenza vaccine. Each CDR3 protein is one row after TCRdb ran MiXCR on the RT-PCR reads. This table has a few hundred thousand distinct CDR3 sequences, approximately 15% appearing once. The sample consisted of PBMCs from blood, taken less than 13 days after vaccination. The receptors originated from a man aged 50 to 60 who received an inactivated influenza vaccine. The CDR3 runs from the conserved cysteine through the conserved F or W. The order of the fields is V gene, J gene, D gene, clone size, CDR3 length, CDR3 protein, CDR3 DNA. A D gene is named only where the DNA matches it firmly. Clone size is not always given. Where it is, it says once, few, many or a class for expanded clones.

TRBV7-2	TRBJ1-1	TRBD1	NA	15	CASSLEGQGTLEAFF	TGTGCCAGCAGCTTAGAGGGACAGGGTACCCTTGAGGCTTTCTTT
TRBV7-8	TRBJ2-7	TRBD1	NA	16	CASSISGTGGFYEQYF	TGTGCCAGCAGCATCTCCGGGACAGGGGGTTTCTACGAGCAGTACTTC
TRBV3-1	TRBJ2-1	TRBD2	few	15	CASSQAGGRNNEQFF	TGTGCCAGCAGCCAAGCGGGAGGCCGAAACAATGAGCAGTTCTTC
TRBV7-8	TRBJ2-5	NA	many	14	CASSAIIYQETQYF	TGTGCCAGCAGCGCAATCATATACCAAGAGACCCAGTACTTC
TRBV6-5	TRBJ1-6	NA	many	14	CASCFPVDNSPLHF	TGTGCCAGCTGTTTCCCGGTTGACAATTCACCCCTCCACTTT
TRBV4-1	TRBJ1-1	NA	few	15	CASSQVGDPDREAFF	TGCGCCAGCAGCCAAGTGGGGGACCCCGACAGGGAAGCTTTCTTT
TRBV2	TRBJ2-5	NA	NA	14	CASSDLREGETQYF	TGTGCCAGCAGTGACCTACGGGAAGGGGAGACCCAGTACTTC
TRBV9	TRBJ2-7	NA	NA	15	CASSPSPGTVSEQYF	TGTGCCAGCAGCCCCTCGCCCGGGACTGTCAGCGAGCAGTACTTC
TRBV7-2	TRBJ1-2	NA	NA	10	CASGYNGYTF	TGTGCCAGCGGATACAATGGCTACACCTTC
TRBV4-1	TRBJ2-2	TRBD2	NA	16	CASSQIGTRGTGELFF	TGCGCCAGCAGCCAAATTGGGACTAGGGGCACCGGGGAGCTGTTTTTT
TRBV20-1	TRBJ1-2	TRBD1	many	13	CSASAGQVYGYTF	TGCAGTGCTAGTGCGGGACAGGTATATGGCTACACCTTC
TRBV9	TRBJ2-5	TRBD1	few	16	CASSVGGQGVQETQYF	TGTGCCAGCAGCGTAGGAGGACAGGGGGTTCAAGAGACCCAGTACTTC
TRBV15	TRBJ2-1	NA	NA	15	CATSRSGLPYNEQFF	TGTGCCACCAGCAGATCGGGACTGCCCTACAATGAGCAGTTCTTC
TRBV5-1	TRBJ2-1	NA	NA	16	CASSLFWWASYNEQFF	TGCGCCAGCAGCTTGTTTTGGTGGGCAAGCTACAATGAGCAGTTCTTC
TRBV5-6	TRBJ2-2	TRBD2	NA	16	CASSFRLAGAAGELFF	TGTGCCAGCAGCTTTCGACTAGCGGGAGCGGCCGGGGAGCTGTTTTTT
TRBV20-1	TRBJ1-2	TRBD1	many	13	CSARTGADYGYTF	TGCAGTGCGCGTACAGGGGCCGACTATGGCTACACCTTC
TRBV20-1	TRBJ2-5	TRBD1	few	13	CSARSGGEETQYF	TGCAGTGCTAGGTCAGGGGGTGAGGAGACCCAGTACTTC
TRBV29-1	TRBJ2-3	TRBD2	once	19	CSVAASGLAVASPTYTQYF	TGCAGCGTGGCCGCCTCGGGACTAGCGGTAGCTAGCCCGACATATACGCAGTATTTT
TRBV20-1	TRBJ2-7	NA	NA	12	CSASGNSYEQYF	TGCAGTGCTAGCGGGAACTCCTACGAGCAGTACTTC
TRBV24-1	TRBJ2-3	TRBD1	NA	17	CATSDPWTGLSTDTQYF	TGTGCCACCAGTGATCCTTGGACAGGGCTGAGTACAGATACGCAGTATTTT
TRBV12-3/TRBV12-4	TRBJ1-4	NA	NA	12	CASSSWPKPVFF	TGTGCCAGCAGTTCCTGGCCTAAGCCAGTGTTTTTT
TRBV20-1	TRBJ2-5	NA	few	13	CSAAKGTSETQYF	TGCAGTGCCGCCAAGGGGACTTCGGAGACCCAGTACTTC
TRBV6-2/TRBV6-3	TRBJ2-4	TRBD2	NA	15	CASSPAGTRLNIQYF	TGTGCCAGCAGCCCCGCCGGGACTAGGTTAAACATTCAGTACTTC
TRBV10-3	TRBJ2-7	NA	many	14	CAISDREITYEQYF	TGTGCCATCAGTGACAGGGAGATAACCTACGAGCAGTACTTC
TRBV20-1	TRBJ1-4	NA	few	11	CSMKDYEKLFF	TGCAGTATGAAGGACTATGAAAAACTGTTTTTT
TRBV20-1	TRBJ2-5	TRBD1	few	14	CSAGTGVGQETQYF	TGCAGTGCTGGAACAGGGGTGGGGCAAGAGACCCAGTACTTC
TRBV5-6	TRBJ2-1	NA	few	14	CASSYGTPNNEQFF	TGTGCCAGCAGCTACGGGACTCCCAACAATGAGCAGTTCTTC
TRBV6-2/TRBV6-3	TRBJ2-7	NA	NA	15	CASSPGGRTTYEQYF	TGTGCCAGCAGTCCCGGTGGGAGAACTACCTACGAGCAGTACTTC
TRBV11-2	TRBJ2-3	NA	NA	15	CASSQPGESTDTQYF	TGTGCCAGCAGCCAACCAGGAGAAAGCACAGATACGCAGTATTTT
TRBV12-3/TRBV12-4	TRBJ2-2	TRBD1	many	13	CASSPSRDRVVFF	TGTGCCAGCAGTCCTAGCCGGGACAGGGTGGTGTTTTTT
TRBV5-1	TRBJ2-3	TRBD2	many	16	CASGSIAGGNTDTQYF	TGCGCCAGCGGTTCGATAGCGGGGGGGAACACAGATACGCAGTATTTT
TRBV5-1	TRBJ2-3	TRBD2	many	17	CASSPRGSGTSTDTQYF	TGCGCCAGCAGCCCCCGTGGGAGCGGGACCAGCACAGATACGCAGTATTTT
TRBV18	TRBJ2-7	NA	few	14	CASSPNRQNYEQYF	TGTGCCAGCTCACCAAATCGGCAGAACTACGAGCAGTACTTC
TRBV4-2	TRBJ2-5	TRBD2	NA	15	CASSPGLAGGMTQYF	TGTGCCAGCAGCCCGGGACTAGCGGGGGGAATGACCCAGTACTTC
TRBV4-2	TRBJ1-2	NA	NA	15	CASSQEQGRGDGYTF	TGTGCCAGCAGCCAAGAACAGGGCCGGGGCGATGGCTACACCTTC
TRBV7-9	TRBJ1-4	NA	NA	16	CASSPGTAGINEKLFF	TGTGCCAGCAGCCCTGGGACGGCGGGTATTAATGAAAAACTGTTTTTT
TRBV6-2/TRBV6-3	TRBJ2-5	NA	many	12	CASSYIGETQYF	TGTGCCAGCAGTTACATCGGAGAGACCCAGTACTTC
TRBV6-1	TRBJ2-7	NA	NA	12	CASNSGSYEQYF	TGTGCCAGCAATTCAGGGTCCTACGAGCAGTACTTC
TRBV12-3/TRBV12-4	TRBJ1-1	TRBD1	NA	14	CASISGTAYTEAFF	TGTGCCAGCATTTCAGGGACAGCCTACACTGAAGCTTTCTTT
TRBV7-9	TRBJ1-4	NA	few	11	CASSGDTKLFF	TGTGCCAGCAGCGGGGACACGAAACTGTTTTTT
TRBV7-2	TRBJ1-5	TRBD1	NA	16	CASNQRGQGWGQPQHF	TGTGCCAGCAACCAAAGAGGACAGGGGTGGGGTCAGCCCCAGCATTTT
TRBV28	TRBJ1-4	NA	NA	16	CASSPLGGGDTEKLFF	TGTGCCAGCAGTCCATTGGGGGGAGGGGACACCGAAAAACTGTTTTTT